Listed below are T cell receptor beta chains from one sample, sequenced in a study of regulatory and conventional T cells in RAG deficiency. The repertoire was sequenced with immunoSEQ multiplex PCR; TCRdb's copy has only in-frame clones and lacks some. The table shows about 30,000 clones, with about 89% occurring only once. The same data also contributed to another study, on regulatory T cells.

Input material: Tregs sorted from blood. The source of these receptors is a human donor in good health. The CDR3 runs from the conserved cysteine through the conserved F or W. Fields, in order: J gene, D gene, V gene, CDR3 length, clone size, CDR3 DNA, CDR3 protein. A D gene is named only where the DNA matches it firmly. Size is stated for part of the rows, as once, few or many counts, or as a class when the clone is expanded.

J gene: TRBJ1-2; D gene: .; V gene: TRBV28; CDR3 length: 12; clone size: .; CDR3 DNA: TGTGCCAGCAGTTTACGGAACTATGGCTACACCTTC; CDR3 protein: CASSLRNYGYTF
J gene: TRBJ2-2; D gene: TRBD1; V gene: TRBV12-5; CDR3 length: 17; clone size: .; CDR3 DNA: TGTGCTAGTGGTTTGCCGGAGGGACAGGGACACACCGGGGAGCTGTTTTTT; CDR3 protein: CASGLPEGQGHTGELFF
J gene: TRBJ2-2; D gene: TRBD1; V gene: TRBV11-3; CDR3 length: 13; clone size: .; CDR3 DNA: TGTGCCAGCAGCTGGACAGGGACCGGGGAGCTGTTTTTT; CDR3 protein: CASSWTGTGELFF
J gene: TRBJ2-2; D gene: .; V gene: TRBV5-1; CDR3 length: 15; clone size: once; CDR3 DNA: TGCGCCAGCGGAGACGGGGGTCGGAACACCGGGGAGCTGTTTTTT; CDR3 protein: CASGDGGRNTGELFF
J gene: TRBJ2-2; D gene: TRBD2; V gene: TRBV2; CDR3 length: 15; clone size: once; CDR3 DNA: TGTGCCAGCATACGACGGGGGGGAGTGAACGGGGAGCTGTTTTTT; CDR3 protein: CASIRRGGVNGELFF
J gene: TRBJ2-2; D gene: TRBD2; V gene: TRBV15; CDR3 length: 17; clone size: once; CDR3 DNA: TGTGCCACCAGCAGCCAGCGGGGGGGCCGGGACACCGGGGAGCTGTTTTTT; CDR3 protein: CATSSQRGGRDTGELFF
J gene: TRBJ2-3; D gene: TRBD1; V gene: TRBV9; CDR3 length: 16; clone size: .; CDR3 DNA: TGTGCCAGCAGCGTACCCCGGGACAGGGGCACAGATACGCAGTATTTT; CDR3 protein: CASSVPRDRGTDTQYF
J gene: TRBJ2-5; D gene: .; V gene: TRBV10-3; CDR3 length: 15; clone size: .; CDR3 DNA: TGTGCCATCAGTGGACGGCACCTAGATGAAGAGACCCAGTACTTC; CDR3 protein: CAISGRHLDEETQYF
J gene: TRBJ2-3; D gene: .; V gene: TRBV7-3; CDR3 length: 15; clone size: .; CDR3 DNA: TGTGCCAGCAGCTTAACGCCCACAATCACAGATACGCAGTATTTT; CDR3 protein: CASSLTPTITDTQYF
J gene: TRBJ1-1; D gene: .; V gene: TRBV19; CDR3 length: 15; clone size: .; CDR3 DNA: TGTGCCAGTAGTAGCCCCGGGGGGGGCAACACTGAAGCTTTCTTT; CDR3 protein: CASSSPGGGNTEAFF